This T cell receptor (beta chain) was sequenced for a study of HIV-infected patients and healthy controls. Whole-study findings and limits: Untreated HIV+ repertoires had roughly threefold fewer distinct CDR3s and lower Shannon diversity than healthy controls.

Relative to its sample, this clonotype is medium-sized. Its antigen is unidentified. All unsorted peripheral T cells were captured because whole blood was used without fractionation. Alpha and beta constant-region primers primed reverse transcription of about 470 ng RNA. Alpha and beta chain libraries were made separately by chain-specific third strand synthesis with multiplexing indices. Via MiXCR, TCRdb re-called the 5' RACE reads, giving one row per CDR3 protein. The sample records 15,000 to 20,000 distinct CDR3 sequences, approximately 9.5% being singletons. The germline CDR1 and CDR2 sequences are MNHEY and SVGEGT. V lost 6 bases and J 2 bases, leaving 11 bases between the germline ends. The CDR3 totals 14 residues.

The TCR was taken from an adult in good health. The chain uses TRBV6-2 or TRBV6-3 and TRBJ1-5; D is ambiguous. Material for sequencing was blood. The CDR3, as DNA: TGTGCCAGCAGACGAGGGAGGGGCAATCAGCCCCAGCATTTT. Protein product: CASRRGRGNQPQHF.